The T cell receptor (beta chain) described here comes from a study of T cells in Graves' hyperthyroidism and ophthalmopathy. Study outcomes and limitations: Ophthalmopathy and stable hyperthyroidism were told apart by a 13 V-J model.

This sample holds PBMCs from roughly 10 ml fresh peripheral blood. Researchers took RNA transcripts and amplified the TCR beta CDR3 regions from them. The HTBI set primed first-round TCR CDR3 RT-PCR. TCRdb redid the calling of the multiplex PCR reads with MiXCR, one entry per CDR3 protein. The sample consists of hundreds of thousands of distinct CDR3 sequences, approximately 25% of them appearing once. CDR1 ENHRY and CDR2 SYGVKD come from the germline V gene. Trimming pared 3 bases from V and 5 bases from J, leaving 7 bases between. The CDR3 is 12 amino acids. This clonotype was recorded many times. The antigen remains undetermined.

The source of this sequence is a woman aged 25 to 39 with Graves' ophthalmopathy. V gene TRBV10-3 combines with J gene TRBJ2-5; D is unclear. The sample was blood. The CDR3 region has the DNA TGTGCCATCAGTGACACCGCGGAGACCCAGTACTTC. Its translation is CAISDTAETQYF.